This T cell receptor beta chain was identified in a study of lymphopenia after photon versus proton radiotherapy. Study-level findings and limits: After the lymphocyte nadir, photon-treated repertoires showed oligoclonal expansion, especially of CD8+ Temra cells. Better survival with proton therapy was suggested as possible, not demonstrated. Photon-treated patients lost naive T cells and TCR diversity; proton-treated stayed stable. A bigger post-nadir fall in TCR diversity correlated inversely with survival time in deceased patients.

Trimming shortened V by 1 base and J by 7 bases, and 12 bases separated the two germline ends. CDR1 SGHNT and CDR2 YYREEE come from the germline V gene (reference sequence). CDR3 length: 15 amino acids. TCRdb keeps only in-frame clones here, not all; method: immunoSEQ multiplex PCR. The repertoire holds around 70,000 clones, with approximately 91% as singletons. Remarks on this clone: Its specificity is not known.

The TCR was taken from a woman aged 70-85 years with pancreatic cancer. This sample comprised peripheral blood, obtained from a patient treated with photon-based radiotherapy. The gene calls are TRBV5-4 and TRBJ2-6; D is unclear. CDR3 region: CASSLKTGLANVLTF. In DNA, the CDR3 is TGTGCCAGCAGCTTGAAAACGGGTCTTGCCAACGTCCTGACTTTC.